The 31 T cell receptor beta chains listed next were all sequenced from one sample in a study of T cells in Graves' hyperthyroidism and ophthalmopathy. Authors of the study amplified TCR beta CDR3 regions from RNA transcripts. RT-PCR in the first round (using the HTBI primer set) targeted the TCR CDR3. TCRdb independently ran MiXCR on the multiplex PCR reads; one entry per CDR3 protein. The sample holds 450,000 to 650,000 distinct CDR3 sequences, less than 25% seen once. The sequenced material came from blood. Receptors originate from a man aged 18 to 29 with Graves' hyperthyroidism.

This clonotype was counted many times. This rearrangement joins TRBV19 to TRBJ1-1; 8 positions match TRBD1. The CDR3 runs 13 residues. Germline CDR1 reads LNHDA; CDR2 reads SQIVND (reference sequence). The junction had 8 bases not matched to a gene; V was cut back by 3 bases and J by 11 bases. The CDR3, as DNA: TGTGCCAGTAGTATGGTTCCGGGACAGGAGGCTTTCTTT. The encoded protein is CASSMVPGQEAFF.

The rearrangement joins TRBV25-1 to TRBJ1-6; TRBD1 aligns across 7 bases. Germline V gene sequence: CDR1 MGHDK, CDR2 SYGVNS. This CDR3 spans 16 amino acids. The junction had 7 bases not matched to a gene; V was cut back by 1 base and J by 7 bases. CDR3 protein: CASSESGRGRNSPLHF. CDR3 bases: TGTGCCAGCAGTGAATCTGGCAGGGGGAGAAATTCACCCCTCCACTTT.

This clonotype showed up just a few times. The chain joins TRBV19 to TRBJ1-6; D remains ambiguous. The CDR3 has 12 residues. Trimming stripped 3 bases from V and 10 bases from J, with 7 bases between. Per the germline V gene, CDR1 is LNHDA and CDR2 is SQIVND (reference sequence). In DNA form, the CDR3 reads TGTGCCAGTAGTATTGGAGGATCACCCCTCCACTTT. Translated: CASSIGGSPLHF.

The table lists this clonotype with many counts. This sequence joins TRBV12-3 or TRBV12-4 and TRBJ1-2; D might be TRBD1 (5 bases). Trimming removed 4 bases from V and 3 bases from J, with 9 bases in between. The CDR3 sequence is 13 residues long. CDR3 coding DNA: TGTGCCAGCAGTTCCGGGACCCACTATGGCTACACCTTC. As protein: CASSSGTHYGYTF.

This clonotype has at least ten counts. This chain joins TRBV19 and TRBJ2-7, with TRBD1 matching over 9 bases. V shed 3 bases, J shed 7 bases, and the junction held 4 bases outside the gene matches. Germline V gene sequence: CDR1 LNHDA, CDR2 SQIVND (reference sequence). This CDR3 has 13 residues. The CDR3 sequence: CASSMTGGGEQYF. CDR3 sequence (DNA): TGTGCCAGTAGTATGACAGGGGGAGGAGAGCAGTACTTC.

This clonotype has just a few counts. The chain uses TRBV28 and TRBJ2-2; no definite D call. The CDR3 has 13 residues. V was trimmed by 5 bases and J by 7 bases, leaving 11 bases between them. Looked up from germline, CDR1 is MDHEN and CDR2 is SYDVKM. The CDR3 spells CASSPDFFGELFF. CDR3 DNA: TGTGCCAGCAGTCCCGACTTTTTCGGGGAGCTGTTTTTT. The full variable domain, its missing parts supplied by reference TRBV28 and TRBJ2-2, is DVKVTQSSRYLVKRTGEKVFLECVQDMDHENMFWYRQDPGLGLRLIYFSYDVKMKEKGDIPEGYSVSREKKERFSLILESASTNQTSMYLCASSPDFFGELFFGEGSRLTVL.

This clonotype was counted many times. This chain connects TRBV5-1 to TRBJ1-1, with a weak D call TRBD1 (5 bases). Looked up from germline, CDR1 is SGHRS and CDR2 is YFSETQ. The CDR3 has 15 amino acids. Trimming left V 4 bases short and J 3 bases short, with 16 bases between. The CDR3 nucleotides are TGCGCCAGCAGCACCGGACCCCTAGGGGACACTGAAGCTTTCTTT. Amino acids: CASSTGPLGDTEAFF.

In its sample, this clonotype was seen once. This rearrangement joins TRBV6-1 to TRBJ2-5; D uncertain. The CDR3 length is 13 residues. Trimming shortened V by 11 bases and J by 2 bases, and 15 bases separated the two germline ends. The germline V gene encodes CDR1 MNHNS and CDR2 SASEGT. The CDR3 DNA follows: TGTGCCTGGAGTGGTGGAAAACAAGAGACCCAGTACTTC. Protein product: CAWSGGKQETQYF.

This clonotype was recorded many times. This chain joins TRBV11-2 and TRBJ1-2; weak D call: TRBD1 (5 bases). Per germline, CDR1 SGHAT and CDR2 FQNNGV. The V gene lost 0 bases and the J gene lost 13 bases, with 12 bases spanning the gap. This CDR3 has 12 residues. CDR3 loop: CASSLDPQGGTF. CDR3 sequence (DNA): TGTGCCAGCAGCTTAGATCCGCAGGGAGGCACCTTC.

This clonotype has ten or more counts. V usage is TRBV7-9 and J usage is TRBJ2-7; D remains ambiguous. This CDR3 has 12 residues. Germline-derived CDR1 and CDR2 are SEHNR and FQNEAQ (reference sequence). With 5 bases removed from V and 5 bases from J, the gap between germline ends came to 10 bases. The CDR3 DNA reads TGTGCCAGCAGCCGTGACCAGGACGAGCAGTACTTC. This codes for CASSRDQDEQYF.

The chain couples TRBV4-1 to TRBJ2-5, with a weak D call TRBD2 (6 bases). CDR3 length equals 17 residues. CDR1 and CDR2 (germline): MGHRA, YSYEKL. Between the trimmed V and J ends, which lost 0 bases and 1 base, there was a span of 15 bases. This CDR3 reads CASSQEGPGLTQETQYF. The CDR3 DNA follows: TGCGCCAGCAGCCAAGAAGGCCCGGGACTCACCCAAGAGACCCAGTACTTC.

Notes on this clonotype: This may come from a read error, since a much larger clone is one base off. The gene calls are TRBV29-1 and TRBJ1-2; D is uncertain. The CDR3 is 13 amino acids. CDR1 is SQVTM and CDR2 is ANQGSEA in the germline V gene. DNA of the CDR3: TGCAGCGCCCTGAACCCGGGAGACTATGGCTTCACCTTC. It is translated as CSALNPGDYGFTF. Complete variable domain (other parts from reference TRBV29-1 and TRBJ1-2): SAVISQKPSRDICQRGTSLTIQCQVDSQVTMMFWYRQQPGQSLTLIATANQGSEATYESGFVIDKFPISRPNLTFSTLTVSNMSPEDSSIYLCSALNPGDYGFTFGSGTRLTVV.

This clonotype came up a few times. The chain is built from TRBV4-1 and TRBJ1-5; no firm D call. Between the trimmed V and J ends, which lost 4 bases and 0 bases, there was a span of 10 bases. Germline V lookup: CDR1 MGHRA, CDR2 YSYEKL. The CDR3 spans 15 residues. CDR3 residues: CASSRYRDSNQPQHF. In nucleotides, the CDR3 is TGCGCCAGCAGCCGGTACCGGGATAGCAATCAGCCCCAGCATTTT.

This clonotype was seen many times. V and J are TRBV11-1 and TRBJ2-7; D ambiguous. Deletions cut 2 bases from V and 0 bases from J, with 8 bases between. This CDR3 region has 14 residues. The germline V gene encodes CDR1 SGHAT and CDR2 FQDESV (reference sequence). The CDR3 coding sequence is TGTGCCAGCAGCTTACTACAGAACTCCTACGAGCAGTACTTC. It specifies CASSLLQNSYEQYF. The full variable domain, with the rest looked up from reference TRBV11-1 and TRBJ2-7, is EAEVAQSPRYKITEKSQAVAFWCDPISGHATLYWYRQILGQGPELLVQFQDESVVDDSQLPKDRFSAERLKGVDSTLKIQPAELGDSAMYLCASSLLQNSYEQYFGPGTRLTVT.

V is TRBV6-1 and J is TRBJ2-5; a weak D match, TRBD2 (6 bases). Trimming left V 3 bases short and J 1 base short, with 9 bases between. CDR1 and CDR2 from the germline V gene are MNHNS and SASEGT. The CDR3 spans 14 residues. CDR3 coding DNA: TGTGCCAGCAGTGATTTGCGGGGCCAAGAGACCCAGTACTTC. It is translated as CASSDLRGQETQYF.

V usage is TRBV7-9 and J usage is TRBJ2-7; a weak D match, TRBD1 (6 bases). The CDR3 extends over 13 amino acids. Germline V gives CDR1 SEHNR, CDR2 FQNEAQ (reference sequence). V lost 3 bases and J lost 6, with 12 bases in between. The CDR3 region is CASSLTTGLEQYF. In DNA, the CDR3 is TGTGCCAGCAGCTTGACGACAGGCCTCGAGCAGTACTTC.

The V call is TRBV11-2, the J call TRBJ2-5, with a tentative D call TRBD1 (5 bases). Germline V gene data show CDR1 as SGHAT and CDR2 as FQNNGV. V was cut by 3 bases and J by 1 base, with 9 bases left in between. This CDR3 region has 14 residues. CDR3 bases: TGTGCCAGCAGCTTGAACAGGTTCCAAGAGACCCAGTACTTC. Amino acid sequence: CASSLNRFQETQYF. The full variable domain, its missing parts supplied by reference TRBV11-2 and TRBJ2-5, is EAGVAQSPRYKIIEKRQSVAFWCNPISGHATLYWYQQILGQGPKLLIQFQNNGVVDDSQLPKDRFSAERLKGVDSTLKIQPAKLEDSAVYLCASSLNRFQETQYFGPGTRLLVL.

This clonotype was observed many times. The junction shows a germline mismatch at one end, possibly a read error. The rearrangement joins TRBV5-1 to TRBJ1-1; D remains unclear. The CDR3 is 13 amino acids. From germline, CDR1 is SGHRS and CDR2 YFSETQ. The CDR3 loop reads CASSFTENTEAFF. The CDR3 DNA reads TGTGCCAGCAGTTTCACGGAGAACACTGAAGCTTTCTTT.

This clonotype was detected many times. A much larger clone is a single base away; this may be a read error. The J gene is TRBJ1-5, the V gene TRBV28, with D uncertain. V was shortened by 6 bases and J by 4 bases, with 4 bases between the two germline ends. From germline, CDR1 is MDHEN and CDR2 SYDVKM. CDR3 length: 11 residues. CDR3 bases: TGTGCCAGCAGCCCAAATCAGCCCCAGCATTTT. This codes for CASSPNQPQHF. Full variable domain (remainder filled in from reference TRBV28 and TRBJ1-5): DVKVTQSSRYLVKRTGEKVFLECVQDMDHENMFWYRQDPGLGLRLIYFSYDVKMKEKGDIPEGYSVSREKKERFSLILESASTNQTSMYLCASSPNQPQHFGDGTRLSIL.

The chain is built from TRBV12-3 or TRBV12-4 and TRBJ2-2; D not certain. The CDR3 length is 15 residues. V lost 7 bases, J lost 4 bases, and 16 bases lay in between. This CDR3 is CASIRDRDSTGELFF. DNA for the CDR3: TGTGCCAGCATTCGAGACCGCGATTCCACCGGGGAGCTGTTTTTT.

This clonotype has ten or more counts. One junction end disagrees with the germline gene, perhaps due to a read error. The chain links TRBV5-1 to TRBJ1-5; D possibly corresponds to TRBD1 (5 bases). CDR3 length equals 15 residues. The germline gives CDR1 SGHRS, CDR2 YFSETQ. In nucleotides, the CDR3 is TGTGCCAGCAGTCTTAGCGGGGGTAGCAATCAGCCCCAGCATTTT. It codes for CASSLSGGSNQPQHF.

The DNA of the CDR3 is TGCAGTGCTATGGACGCTAGTACCCAAGAGACCCAGTACTTC. Amino acid sequence: CSAMDASTQETQYF. The V gene is TRBV20-1, the J gene TRBJ2-5; D ambiguous. This CDR3 spans 14 amino acids. V gave up 4 bases and J gave up 1 base, with 13 bases separating them. CDR1 is DFQATT, CDR2 SNEGSKA, per germline (reference sequence).

The sample holds many counts of this clonotype. The CDR3 DNA reads as TGTGCCAGCCTGAGGACTATCGGGACTGAAGCTTTCTTT. Translated: CASLRTIGTEAFF. This chain connects TRBV7-9 to TRBJ1-1; no clear D. Germline CDR1 reads SEHNR; CDR2 reads FQNEAQ (reference sequence). The V end lost 8 bases, the J end lost 5 bases, and 15 bases lay between the germline ends. The CDR3 has 13 amino acids.

Concerning this clonotype: A much larger clone differs from this one at a single base, so this may be a read error. As the CDR3 is not closed by the conserved phenylalanine or tryptophan, this likely results from a read error. This sequence joins TRBV15 and TRBJ1-1, with D hard to call. V was pared by 2 bases and J by 0 bases, with 7 bases between. Germline loops: CDR1 LNHNV, CDR2 YYDKDF (reference sequence). This CDR3 comprises 14 residues. CDR3 in amino acids: CATSRSGLNTEAFV. In nucleotides, the CDR3 is TGTGCCACCAGCAGATCGGGCTTGAACACTGAAGCTTTCGTT.

This clonotype was observed a few times. This rearrangement joins TRBV6-1 to TRBJ2-2; possibly TRBD1 for D (5 bases). The germline CDR1 and CDR2 sequences are MNHNS and SASEGT. The CDR3 has 15 residues. Trimming left V 3 bases short and J 7 bases short, with 15 bases between. This CDR3 is CASSERQGRVGELFF. In nucleotides, the CDR3 is TGTGCCAGCAGTGAGAGGCAGGGTAGAGTCGGGGAGCTGTTTTTT.

This clonotype was counted many times. The rearrangement uses TRBV27 and TRBJ1-2; the D is unclear. V lost 5 bases, J lost 2 bases, and 12 bases lay in between. This CDR3 is built from 14 residues. In germline, CDR1 is MNHEY, CDR2 SMNVEV (reference sequence). The CDR3 nucleotides read TGTGCCAGCAGTGACAACCCAATCAACTATGGCTACACCTTC. It encodes CASSDNPINYGYTF.

This clonotype was counted at least ten times. This rearrangement joins TRBV28 to TRBJ2-7; 7 nucleotides align to TRBD1. The CDR3 totals 15 residues. Trimming removed 6 bases from V and 5 bases from J; junction bases left unmatched: 13. Per the germline V gene, CDR1 is MDHEN and CDR2 is SYDVKM. The CDR3 sequence is CASSRRRQGGHEQYF. As DNA, the CDR3 is TGTGCCAGCAGCCGACGTCGACAGGGCGGGCACGAGCAGTACTTC.

This clonotype was detected many times. The V and J genes are TRBV12-3 or TRBV12-4 and TRBJ1-2; D is uncertain. The CDR3 sequence is 13 residues long. V was cut by 3 bases and J by 4 bases, with 9 bases left in between. CDR3 in amino acids: CASSLFSGYGYTF. CDR3 nucleotides: TGTGCCAGCAGTTTGTTTTCCGGCTATGGCTACACCTTC.

In its sample, this clonotype was seen many times. The genes are TRBV6-1 and TRBJ2-7; tentatively, D is TRBD2 (6 bases). The germline gives CDR1 MNHNS, CDR2 SASEGT. V lost 5 bases and J lost 4, with 15 bases in between. This CDR3 has 14 residues. The CDR3 loop is CASSTGPGGYEQYF. The CDR3 DNA follows: TGTGCCAGCAGTACGGGACCCGGGGGATACGAGCAGTACTTC.

The V gene is TRBV5-1, the J gene TRBJ2-5; D assignment may be TRBD1 or TRBD2 (5 bases each). Germline CDR1 is SGHRS and CDR2 is YFSETQ. V lost 1 base and J lost 5, with 12 bases in between. CDR3 length equals 14 residues. CDR3 loop: CASSLLGTPETQYF. As DNA, the CDR3 is TGCGCCAGCAGCTTGTTGGGGACCCCCGAGACCCAGTACTTC. The full variable domain, in which reference TRBV5-1 and TRBJ2-5 provide the parts outside the CDR3, is KAGVTQTPRYLIKTRGQQVTLSCSPISGHRSVSWYQQTPGQGLQFLFEYFSETQRNKGNFPGRFSGRQFSNSRSEMNVSTLELGDSALYLCASSLLGTPETQYFGPGTRLLVL.

This chain connects TRBV12-3 or TRBV12-4 to TRBJ2-7; 7 bases are shared with TRBD2. There are 13 residues in the CDR3. Losses at the gene ends were 10 bases for V and 3 bases for J; bases not matched to a gene: 9. The CDR3 reads CAIQRDRHYEQYF. CDR3 sequence (DNA): TGTGCCATCCAGCGGGACCGGCACTACGAGCAGTACTTC.